This entry is about one T cell receptor beta chain. This sample is part of a study of radiation and T cells in renal cell carcinoma. Sequencing was performed with immunoSEQ multiplex PCR; in TCRdb, only in-frame clones are kept and a portion is missing. The table includes about 59,000 clones, approximately 80% detected once. Time point specified: baseline pretreatment blood. Indicated treatment: 15 Gy SBRT to primary tumor, nephrectomy 4 weeks later. Radiation-treated patients gave blood at baseline, week 2 and week 4. The CDR3 is 15 amino acids. Germline V lookup: CDR1 KGHSH, CDR2 LQKENI. The trim removed 4 bases at V and 3 bases at J, leaving 6 bases unmatched.

The sample here was blood, taken from a patient whose treatment included radiotherapy and nephrectomy. The chain links TRBV18 to TRBJ2-7, with 10 bases fitting TRBD1. This receptor was obtained from a man aged 60 to 69 with renal cell carcinoma. The CDR3 coding sequence is TGTGCCAGCTCACTCCCCCGGGACAGGGGCTACGAGCAGTACTTC. Protein product: CASSLPRDRGYEQYF.